This TCR beta chain stems from a study of cytomegalovirus exposure and HLA in healthy donors. Study-level results: According to a later analysis, donors in an Asian-associated ancestry cluster reportedly had fewer N-insertions than the approximately 730-donor mean. Segments of the TCR beta V type were, in most cases, productive about 87% or about 30% of the time in an earlier analysis. According to reports, the classifier identified cytomegalovirus status with high specificity and sensitivity.

Use of 60 Vbeta and 13 Jbeta primers characterized the PCR. Repertoires were generated with immunoSEQ multiplex PCR, while TCRdb's copy carries only in-frame clones and drops some. The data include about 50,000 clones; the top ten clones carry about an eighth. To note about this clone: Its antigen remains unknown.

Sequencing was performed on PBMCs. The receptor's source is a man aged 18-30 years in good health and CMV-seropositive.

CDR3 DNA: TGTGCCTGGCACCGGGGCTCCTATAATTCACCCCTCCACTTT. Its protein is CAWHRGSYNSPLHF. The chain links TRBV30 to TRBJ1-6, with D unclear. Deletions cut 5 bases from V and 0 bases from J, with 8 bases between. The CDR3 has 14 residues. Germline assignment: CDR1 GTSNPN and CDR2 SVGIG (reference sequence). Looking up the rest from reference TRBV30 and TRBJ1-6 gives the full variable domain: SQTIHQWPATLVQPVGSPLSLECTVEGTSNPNLYWYRQAAGRGLQLLFYSVGIGQISSEVPQNLSASRPQDRQFILSSKKLLLSDSGFYLCAWHRGSYNSPLHFGNGTRLTVT.